This section outlines one TCR beta chain sequence together with its context. Its cognate antigen is unknown. This entry is derived from a study of T cell responses to AZD1222 COVID-19 vaccine. Method: immunoSEQ multiplex PCR; TCRdb's copy keeps in-frame clones and lacks some. The sample shows under 200,000 clones, more than 90% of them seen only once. General study results and limits: Baseline seropositivity characterized only six or seven AZD1222 recipients.

Sequences were derived from peripheral blood, sampled 28 days after the second dose of the MenACWY control vaccine. The TCR comes from an adult who received the MenACWY meningococcal vaccine as a control.

The CDR3 region has the DNA TGCAGCGTTGAAGGGAGGAGAGTCGGGGAGCTGTTTTTT. Its translation is CSVEGRRVGELFF. V and J are TRBV29-1 and TRBJ2-2; the D gene is possibly TRBD2 (5 bases). V lost 1 base and J lost 7, with 10 bases in between. Germline V gene sequence: CDR1 SQVTM, CDR2 ANQGSEA. The CDR3 sequence is 13 residues long.